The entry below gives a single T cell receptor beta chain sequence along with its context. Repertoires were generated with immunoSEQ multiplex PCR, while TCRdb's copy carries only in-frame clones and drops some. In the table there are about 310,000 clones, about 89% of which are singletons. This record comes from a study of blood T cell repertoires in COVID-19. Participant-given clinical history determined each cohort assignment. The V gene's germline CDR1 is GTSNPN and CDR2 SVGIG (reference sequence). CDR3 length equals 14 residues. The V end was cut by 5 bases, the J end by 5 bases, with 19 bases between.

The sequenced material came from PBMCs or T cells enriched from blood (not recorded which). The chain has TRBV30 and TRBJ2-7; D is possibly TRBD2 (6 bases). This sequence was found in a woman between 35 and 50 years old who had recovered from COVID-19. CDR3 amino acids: CAWGDGGAVDEQYF. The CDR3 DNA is TGTGCCTGGGGGGACGGAGGGGCGGTGGACGAGCAGTACTTC.